The 15 T cell receptor beta chains reported below all come from one sample, sequenced in a study of T cells after posttransplantation cyclophosphamide. Assay: immunoSEQ multiplex PCR; the TCRdb copy retains only in-frame clones and omits some. The sample lists some 5,700 clones; 1.5% to 2% were seen once. Busulfan-fludarabine conditioning, marrow transplant, and cyclophosphamide on days +3 and +4 were administered. Sequenced here: PBMCs, sampled just over 240 days after a stem cell transplant with posttransplant cyclophosphamide. The receptors here all came from a male patient in his thirties who received an allogeneic stem cell transplant from a related donor, was CMV-positive, and had no GVHD. Some T cells may possibly be graft donor cells.

The rearrangement joins TRBV9 to TRBJ2-2; the match to TRBD1 covers 7 bases. J was trimmed by 3 bases and V by 3 bases; bases with no gene match: 5. CDR3 size: 15 residues. From germline, CDR1 is SGDLS and CDR2 YYNGEE. Here the CDR3 reads CASSADRVDTGELFF. CDR3 in DNA: TGTGCCAGCAGCGCAGACAGGGTGGACACCGGGGAGCTGTTTTTT.

This clone was detected a few times. DNA for the CDR3: TGTGCCAGCAGCGTCGGGGAGGACAGGACCTACGAGCAGTACTTC. This codes for CASSVGEDRTYEQYF. The chain combines TRBV9 with TRBJ2-7; D might be TRBD1 (7 bases). CDR3 size: 15 residues. Germline V lookup: CDR1 SGDLS, CDR2 YYNGEE. V lost 2 bases and J lost 2, with 14 bases in between. Full variable domain (rest looked up from reference TRBV9 and TRBJ2-7): DSGVTQTPKHLITATGQRVTLRCSPRSGDLSVYWYQQSLDQGLQFLIQYYNGEERAKGNILERFSAQQFPDLHSELNLSSLELGDSALYFCASSVGEDRTYEQYFGPGTRLTVT.

The chain recombines TRBV5-8 with TRBJ1-1, with D unclear. V gave up 2 bases and J gave up 6 bases, with 17 bases separating them. This CDR3 is 15 amino acids long. The V gene's germline CDR1 is SGHTS and CDR2 YDEGEE. Written as DNA, the CDR3 is TGTGCCAGCAGCTTATACTTGACACAGACCCCTGAAGCTTTCTTT. It encodes CASSLYLTQTPEAFF. Combining the CDR3 with reference TRBV5-8 and TRBJ1-1 gives the whole variable domain EAGVTQSPTHLIKTRGQQATLRCSPISGHTSVYWYQQALGLGLQFLLWYDEGEERNRGNFPPRFSGRQFPNYSSELNVNALELEDSALYLCASSLYLTQTPEAFFGQGTRLTVV.

The table lists this clone with a few counts. Compared with germline, one end of the junction differs, possibly owing to a read error. This chain uses TRBV23-1 with TRBJ2-3, with 9 bases matching TRBD1. TRBV23-1 is reported as an ORF; its role is uncertain. This CDR3 contains 18 residues. The CDR3 nucleotides read TGCGCCAGCAGCCTTCTTAGTATCCGGACAGGGGCGGAAACTTTCGGTAATTTT. Its protein is CASSLLSIRTGAETFGNF.

This chain joins TRBV7-3 and TRBJ2-5; 10 positions agree with TRBD1. Trimming removed 3 bases from V and 5 bases from J; junction bases left unmatched: 9. The CDR3 contains 16 residues. Looked up from germline, CDR1 is SGHTA and CDR2 is FQGTGA. This CDR3 is CASSFAGQGSGETQYF. CDR3 DNA sequence: TGTGCCAGCAGCTTCGCGGGACAGGGGTCGGGGGAGACCCAGTACTTC.

V and J are TRBV7-8 and TRBJ2-7, with TRBD2 matching over 9 bases. Germline CDR1 SGHVS, CDR2 FQNEAQ. The V gene end was trimmed by 5 bases and the J gene end by 5 bases; junction bases not matched to a gene: 4. The CDR3 is 13 amino acids. CDR3 sequence (DNA): TGTGCCAGCAGCACCGGGACTAGCAACGAGCAGTACTTC. Protein: CASSTGTSNEQYF.

This sequence joins TRBV18 and TRBJ2-5; D may be TRBD1 (6 bases). Looked up from germline, CDR1 is KGHSH and CDR2 is LQKENI. Trimming stripped 3 bases from V and 3 bases from J, with 17 bases between. The CDR3 extends over 16 amino acids. Here the CDR3 DNA reads TGTGCCAGCTCACCGAGACAGGCATCGGGCGAAGAGACCCAGTACTTC. Encoded protein: CASSPRQASGEETQYF.

By proportion, this clone is medium-sized. The chain combines TRBV7-9 with TRBJ2-7; 13 positions agree with TRBD2. CDR3 length: 16 residues. Germline lookup yields CDR1 SEHNR and CDR2 FQNEAQ (reference sequence). With V trimmed by 6 bases and J by 5 bases, 10 bases remained unmatched. As DNA, the CDR3 is TGTGCCAGCAGTCATACTAGCGGGGGGGCCATCCACGAGCAGTACTTC. Protein: CASSHTSGGAIHEQYF.

The CDR3 DNA is TGTGCCAGCAGCTCGAGGGAACAGCCCTACGAGCAGTACTTC. Residues: CASSSREQPYEQYF. V gene TRBV7-9 combines with J gene TRBJ2-7; maybe TRBD2 (5 bases). V dropped 4 bases and J dropped 2 bases, with 12 bases sitting between them. From germline, CDR1 is SEHNR and CDR2 FQNEAQ (reference sequence). CDR3 length equals 14 residues.

There are a few counts of this clone. The chain employs TRBV18 and TRBJ1-1; perhaps TRBD1 as D (5 bases). This CDR3 spans 14 amino acids. Germline CDR1 KGHSH, CDR2 LQKENI. V was pared by 6 bases and J by 4 bases, with 15 bases between. CDR3 in DNA: TGTGCCAGCTCCTCACTCGGGGGGACCACTGAAGCTTTCTTT. Protein sequence: CASSSLGGTTEAFF.

Only a few counts were recorded for this clone. J is TRBJ2-5 and V is TRBV28; 11 nucleotides align to TRBD1. This CDR3 has 17 residues. The V gene's germline CDR1 is MDHEN and CDR2 SYDVKM. V lost 7 bases, J lost 3 bases, and 13 bases stayed unmatched. Here the CDR3 DNA reads TGTGCCAGCAAGAGGGGGACAGGGGGAATAACTGAAGAGACCCAGTACTTC. Translation: CASKRGTGGITEETQYF.

This sequence joins TRBV15 and TRBJ1-3, with D possibly TRBD1 on 5 matching bases. The CDR3 covers 14 residues. Trimming removed 5 bases at V and 2 bases at J, with 10 bases between. Per germline, CDR1 LNHNV and CDR2 YYDKDF (reference sequence). As DNA, the CDR3 is TGTGCCACCAGCCTCCGGGGGGCTGGAAACACCATATATTTT. Amino acid sequence: CATSLRGAGNTIYF.

This clone occurred a few times. The chain uses TRBV25-1 and TRBJ2-5; 12 bases fit TRBD2. The V gene end was trimmed by 3 bases and the J gene end by 5 bases; junction bases not matched to a gene: 10. CDR1 and CDR2 (germline): MGHDK, SYGVNS. This CDR3 is 17 amino acids long. CDR3 protein: CASSDWPSGRAGETQYF. The CDR3 coding sequence is TGTGCCAGCAGTGATTGGCCTAGCGGGAGGGCCGGGGAGACCCAGTACTTC.

This clone occurred a few times. A junction end diverges from the germline sequence, so it may reflect a read error. The CDR3 region is CASSQWGSLGAF. In nucleotides, the CDR3 is TGTGCCAGCAGTCAATGGGGGTCCCTGGGGGCATTC. The chain joins TRBV2 to TRBJ2-7; a weak D match, TRBD1 (6 bases). From germline, CDR1 is SNHLY and CDR2 FYNNEI. The CDR3 runs 12 residues.

The rearrangement links TRBV19 to TRBJ1-2; D might be TRBD1 (5 bases). The V and J ends lost 7 bases and 0 bases respectively, with 9 bases between them. CDR3 length: 13 amino acids. Germline V gene data show CDR1 as LNHDA and CDR2 as SQIVND (reference sequence). The CDR3 DNA follows: TGTGCCAGTACAGGACAAGCTAACTATGGCTACACCTTC. This gives the protein CASTGQANYGYTF.